The 25 T cell receptor beta chains below were found in one sample sequenced in a study of CD8 T cells in ankylosing spondylitis. TCRdb reprocessed the 5' RACE reads via MiXCR and lists one record per CDR3 protein. The profile covers fewer than 250,000 distinct CDR3 sequences, with under 35% appearing a single time and approximately 4.6% taken by the ten largest. The sequencing sample was made of blood, either unsorted or a sorted T cell fraction (not recorded which). The receptors were gathered from a male donor with ankylosing spondylitis or in good health (not recorded which).

This clonotype turned up a few times. V gene TRBV15 combines with J gene TRBJ1-5; the D gene is possibly TRBD1 (5 bases). V was cut by 1 base and J by 7 bases, with 8 bases left in between. The CDR3 has 13 amino acids. Germline V gives CDR1 LNHNV, CDR2 YYDKDF (reference sequence). CDR3 region: CATSRAGTQPQHF. CDR3 coding DNA: TGTGCCACCAGCAGAGCGGGGACCCAGCCCCAGCATTTT.

The CDR3 DNA is TGTGCCAGCAGCGTAGGCGGGCTTAGCGGGGGGTTTGATGAGCAGTTCTTC. It specifies CASSVGGLSGGFDEQFF. J is TRBJ2-1 and V is TRBV9; 10 bases are shared with TRBD2. There are 17 residues in the CDR3. Per the germline V gene, CDR1 is SGDLS and CDR2 is YYNGEE. The V segment lost 0 bases and the J segment 8 bases; nucleotides outside the gene matches: 11.

This chain uses TRBV20-1 with TRBJ1-3; no definite D call. The germline gives CDR1 DFQATT, CDR2 SNEGSKA (reference sequence). This CDR3 comprises 14 residues. V was pared by 6 bases and J by 0 bases, with 12 bases between. The CDR3 reads CSALNSDSGNTIYF. DNA of the CDR3: TGCAGTGCCCTAAACAGCGACTCTGGAAACACCATATATTTT.

This chain uses TRBV10-3 with TRBJ2-1; D possibly corresponds to TRBD1 (6 bases). CDR3 length: 12 amino acids. V was clipped by 5 bases and J by 13 bases, with 15 bases between them. Per the germline V gene, CDR1 is ENHRY and CDR2 is SYGVKD. CDR3 coding DNA: TGTGCCATCAGTTCCGGGACAAACCTTCAGTTCTTC. It encodes CAISSGTNLQFF.

The chain is built from TRBV20-1 and TRBJ2-3; 13 bases align to TRBD2. CDR3 length: 15 residues. V shed 3 bases, J shed 3 bases, and the junction held 3 bases outside the gene matches. Germline-derived CDR1 and CDR2 are DFQATT and SNEGSKA (reference sequence). The CDR3 reads CSASLTSGGTDTQYF. Here the CDR3 DNA reads TGCAGTGCTAGTCTGACTAGCGGGGGGACAGATACGCAGTATTTT.

The chain couples TRBV12-3 or TRBV12-4 to TRBJ2-7, with D perhaps assigned TRBD1 or TRBD2 (6 bases each). V was cut by 1 base and J by 0 bases, with 10 bases left in between. The CDR3 extends over 15 amino acids. The CDR3 DNA sequence: TGTGCCAGCAGTTTAGGGGGGGCTCACTCCTACGAGCAGTACTTC. It encodes CASSLGGAHSYEQYF.

The CDR3 region has the DNA TGTGCCTCCAGCCAAGACATCGCCGACGAAGAGACCCAGTACTTC. Translated, it gives CASSQDIADEETQYF. The chain has TRBV3-1 and TRBJ2-5; D is unresolved. V was cut by 11 bases and J by 3 bases, with 22 bases left in between. The CDR3 is 15 amino acids. CDR1 and CDR2 from the germline V gene are LGHDT and YNNKEL (reference sequence).

This clonotype showed up just a few times. The rearrangement joins TRBV6-5 to TRBJ1-1; the D is unclear. Germline V gene data show CDR1 as MNHEY and CDR2 as SVGAGI. Trimming took 1 base from V and 11 from J, leaving 8 bases between them. CDR3 length equals 11 residues. The CDR3 DNA reads TGTGCCAGCAGTTACTTAGGGATGGCTTTCTTT. It yields the protein CASSYLGMAFF.

There are a few counts of this clonotype. The chain carries TRBV10-3 and TRBJ2-2; D gene unclear. CDR1 is ENHRY and CDR2 is SYGVKD in the germline V gene. Trimming took off 7 bases at V and 0 bases at J, with 9 bases between the two ends. The CDR3 spans 14 residues. CDR3 coding DNA: TGTGCCATCAACTCGGCGGCGAACACCGGGGAGCTGTTTTTT. It codes for CAINSAANTGELFF.

The chain joins TRBV29-1 to TRBJ2-1; D may be TRBD2 (6 bases). The V gene lost 6 bases and the J gene lost 4 bases, with 10 bases spanning the gap. This CDR3 comprises 12 residues. CDR1 and CDR2 (germline): SQVTM, ANQGSEA. The CDR3 here is CSVAGGYNEQFF. The CDR3 DNA is TGCAGCGTCGCCGGAGGGTACAATGAGCAGTTCTTC.

This clonotype has just a few counts. The chain combines TRBV20-1 with TRBJ2-4, with D possibly matching TRBD1 (5 bases). Per the germline V gene, CDR1 is DFQATT and CDR2 is SNEGSKA (reference sequence). The CDR3 extends over 15 amino acids. V was clipped by 3 bases and J by 3 bases, with 15 bases between them. The CDR3 protein is CSASVQGVGKNIQYF. Written as DNA, the CDR3 is TGCAGTGCTAGCGTTCAGGGTGTCGGCAAAAACATTCAGTACTTC.

This clonotype was seen only a few times. This chain links TRBV20-1 with TRBJ2-1; D call uncertain. Germline lookup yields CDR1 DFQATT and CDR2 SNEGSKA (reference sequence). This CDR3 region has 18 residues. Trimming pared 1 base from V and 3 bases from J, leaving 22 bases between. CDR3 loop: CSARGSPVSAAFYNEQFF. The CDR3 bases are TGCAGTGCTAGAGGTTCCCCCGTTTCCGCTGCGTTCTACAATGAGCAGTTCTTC.

The genes are TRBV28 and TRBJ1-2; D call uncertain. The CDR3 spans 14 residues. Trimming removed 2 bases from V and 7 bases from J, with 14 bases in between. The V gene's germline CDR1 is MDHEN and CDR2 SYDVKM. In nucleotides, the CDR3 is TGTGCCAGCAGTTTAATATCGGTTTTTCGTGGCTACACCTTC. This codes for CASSLISVFRGYTF.

The V call is TRBV5-5, the J call TRBJ2-1; the D gene is possibly TRBD1 (5 bases). CDR1 is SGHKS and CDR2 is YYEKEE in the germline V gene (reference sequence). V shed 4 bases and J shed 3 bases, with 11 bases lying between them. This CDR3 contains 14 residues. The DNA for the CDR3 is TGTGCCAGCAGCGTTAGGGGTATCTACAATGAGCAGTTCTTC. It translates to CASSVRGIYNEQFF. Filled out from reference TRBV5-5 and TRBJ2-1, the complete variable domain reads DAGVTQSPTHLIKTRGQQVTLRCSPISGHKSVSWYQQVLGQGPQFIFQYYEKEERGRGNFPDRFSARQFPNYSSELNVNALLLGDSALYLCASSVRGIYNEQFFGPGTRLTVL.

This clonotype was counted a few times. The rearrangement uses TRBV20-1 and TRBJ2-3; TRBD1 matches 10 bases. With V trimmed by 1 base and J by 4 bases, 17 bases remained unmatched. Germline V CDR1 and CDR2: DFQATT, SNEGSKA (reference sequence). This CDR3 region has 19 residues. CDR3 amino acids: CSARGADVTWDRGPDTQYF. CDR3 DNA sequence: TGCAGTGCTAGAGGTGCCGATGTGACCTGGGACAGGGGTCCAGATACGCAGTATTTT.

The rearrangement joins TRBV6-5 to TRBJ1-4; TRBD1 might be the D (5 bases). CDR3 size: 15 residues. Germline V CDR1 and CDR2: MNHEY, SVGAGI. Trimming left V 0 bases short and J 0 bases short, with 5 bases between. The CDR3 is CASSYSTATNEKLFF. DNA of the CDR3: TGTGCCAGCAGTTACTCGACAGCAACTAATGAAAAACTGTTTTTT.

The rearrangement joins TRBV6-1 to TRBJ2-1; the match to TRBD1 covers 10 bases. Germline V CDR1 and CDR2: MNHNS, SASEGT. The CDR3 loop spans 14 amino acids. Germline trimming cut 5 bases from V and 8 bases from J; bases unmatched to any gene: 6. In DNA form, the CDR3 reads TGTGCCAGCAGTCCCGGGACAGGGGTCCATGAGCAGTTCTTC. Protein: CASSPGTGVHEQFF.

The genes are TRBV4-2 and TRBJ1-1; TRBD1 agrees at 7 bases. This CDR3 is 15 amino acids long. CDR1 is LGHNA, CDR2 YNFKEQ, per germline. Trimming at V came to 2 bases and at J to 5 bases, leaving 8 bases not matched to a gene. The CDR3 reads CASSQPLTGTTEAFF. CDR3 sequence (DNA): TGTGCCAGCAGCCAACCCCTGACAGGGACAACTGAAGCTTTCTTT.

This clonotype has at least ten counts. The chain employs TRBV20-1 and TRBJ2-7, with D perhaps TRBD1 (5 bases). In germline, CDR1 is DFQATT, CDR2 SNEGSKA (reference sequence). The CDR3 covers 12 residues. V was cut by 5 bases and J by 0 bases, with 8 bases left in between. CDR3 sequence reads: CSARRDSYEQYF. The DNA for the CDR3 is TGCAGTGCTCGCAGGGACTCCTACGAGCAGTACTTC.

The chain recombines TRBV12-3 or TRBV12-4 with TRBJ2-4; D gene ambiguous. V lost 5 bases to trimming and J lost 2 bases, with 7 bases between them. This CDR3 region has 13 residues. The CDR3 nucleotides read TGTGCCAGCAGTCCCCCACCCAAAAACATTCAGTACTTC. Its protein is CASSPPPKNIQYF.

This clonotype has a count of ten or more. J is TRBJ1-1 and V is TRBV12-3 or TRBV12-4; 7 positions agree with TRBD1. Losses at the gene ends were 7 bases for V and 11 bases for J; bases not matched to a gene: 7. CDR3 length equals 11 residues. CDR3 DNA sequence: TGTGCCAGCACCTTGACAGGGAAGGCTTTCTTT. Protein product: CASTLTGKAFF.

V usage is TRBV7-2 and J usage is TRBJ2-4, with a tentative D call TRBD2 (6 bases). CDR1 and CDR2 from the germline V gene are SGHTA and FQGNSA. This CDR3 comprises 13 residues. Trimming cost V 1 base and J 7 bases, with 8 bases left between them. CDR3 protein: CASSLGGVNIQYF. Written as DNA, the CDR3 is TGTGCCAGCAGCTTAGGGGGGGTGAACATTCAGTACTTC.

This clonotype was picked up a small number of times. This chain uses TRBV20-1 with TRBJ2-7, with 8 bases that match TRBD1. Germline CDR1 DFQATT, CDR2 SNEGSKA (reference sequence). V trimming: 5 bases; J trimming: 4 bases; junction bases outside the gene matches: 4. The CDR3 is 12 amino acids. The CDR3 spells CSADRGLYEQYF. The DNA of the CDR3 is TGCAGTGCTGACAGGGGTTTATACGAGCAGTACTTC.

The chain uses TRBV7-9 and TRBJ2-5, with D possibly matching TRBD2 (6 bases). The CDR3 loop spans 14 amino acids. Germline assignment: CDR1 SEHNR and CDR2 FQNEAQ (reference sequence). The ends were cut back, 5 bases at V and 2 bases at J, with 12 bases in the middle. The chain's CDR3 is CASSLFGGQETQYF. The CDR3 DNA follows: TGTGCCAGCAGCCTATTTGGAGGGCAAGAGACCCAGTACTTC.

This clonotype has a handful of counts. The V call is TRBV4-2, the J call TRBJ1-5, with D possibly matching TRBD1 (5 bases). Germline CDR1 and CDR2: LGHNA and YNFKEQ. This CDR3 contains 15 residues. Trimming took off 0 bases at V and 3 bases at J, with 9 bases between the two ends. In DNA form, the CDR3 reads TGTGCCAGCAGCCAAGATCGTGGGGCCAATCAGCCCCAGCATTTT. It codes for CASSQDRGANQPQHF.